This T cell receptor beta chain was found in a study of blood T cell repertoires in COVID-19. In the original analysis: Counts of nucleated cells, estimated from reference gene primer amplification, were obtained. Generated by immunoSEQ multiplex PCR, the TCRdb table keeps only in-frame clones and is missing some. The DNA gave D and trimming, while V, J and clone size come from that table. The table shows under 250,000 clones, with around 80% occurring only once. The sample taken for sequencing was peripheral blood. This receptor was taken from a man aged 40-49 years with acute or convalescent COVID-19.

The CDR3, as DNA: TGTGCCAGCAGCTTAGCGAGGGTCAGGAGCTCAGGTTATGGCTACACCTTC. Its translation: CASSLARVRSSGYGYTF. V is TRBV7-2 and J is TRBJ1-2; D gene unclear. Germline V gives CDR1 SGHTA, CDR2 FQGNSA. Trimming took 0 bases from V and 5 from J, leaving 19 bases between them. This CDR3 is 17 amino acids long.